Listed here are 29 T cell receptor beta chains from one sample, sequenced in a study of T cells in Graves' hyperthyroidism and ophthalmopathy. Authors of the study amplified TCR beta CDR3 regions from RNA transcripts. TCR CDR3 underwent first-round RT-PCR with the HTBI primer set. MiXCR, run by TCRdb on the multiplex PCR reads, gives a single entry per CDR3 protein. The data show some 620,000 distinct CDR3 sequences, around 15% seen once. The sequencing sample was made of blood. These receptors all come from a woman aged 25 to 39 with Graves' hyperthyroidism.

This clonotype showed up just a few times. The chain employs TRBV5-1 and TRBJ1-4; 8 bases are a match to TRBD1. CDR3 length: 15 residues. CDR1 SGHRS and CDR2 YFSETQ come from the germline V gene. The V and J ends lost 0 bases and 5 bases, in that order; junction bases with no gene match: 3. The CDR3 DNA is TGCGCCAGCAGCTTGGCCCGACAGGGGAATGAAAAACTGTTTTTT. This translates into CASSLARQGNEKLFF.

The V call is TRBV6-2 or TRBV6-3, the J call TRBJ2-7, with D perhaps matching TRBD1 (5 bases). CDR1 is MNHEY and CDR2 is SVGEGT in the germline V gene. V was trimmed by 11 bases and J by 3 bases, leaving 20 bases between them. This CDR3 comprises 14 residues. The CDR3 nucleotides are TGTGCCGGCTCTTTGGGGCAGGGTCTCTACGAGCAGTACTTC. Its translation: CAGSLGQGLYEQYF.

There are a few counts of this clonotype. The chain couples TRBV9 to TRBJ2-3; D gene uncertain. Trimming stripped 3 bases from V and 0 bases from J, with 8 bases between. The CDR3 has 14 amino acids. Germline loops: CDR1 SGDLS, CDR2 YYNGEE. CDR3 region: CASSGPDSTDTQYF. The CDR3 nucleotides are TGTGCCAGCAGCGGCCCCGACAGCACAGATACGCAGTATTTT.

This chain connects TRBV27 to TRBJ1-2; D is possibly TRBD1 (6 bases). CDR1 is MNHEY and CDR2 is SMNVEV in the germline V gene (reference sequence). Deletions cut 10 bases from V and 5 bases from J, with 14 bases between. This CDR3 is built from 12 residues. CDR3 bases: TGTGCCACGCCGGGGGCCGGGTATGGCTACACCTTC. The encoded protein is CATPGAGYGYTF.

The V and J genes are TRBV19 and TRBJ2-7; TRBD1 matches 11 bases. The ends lost 10 bases at V and 5 bases at J; junction bases unmatched: 4. This CDR3 region has 12 residues. Per germline, CDR1 LNHDA and CDR2 SQIVND (reference sequence). CDR3 bases: TGTGCCACTGGACAGGGGGCTAACGAGCAGTACTTC. Protein: CATGQGANEQYF. Combining the CDR3 with reference TRBV19 and TRBJ2-7 gives the whole variable domain DGGITQSPKYLFRKEGQNVTLSCEQNLNHDAMYWYRQDPGQGLRLIYYSQIVNDFQKGDIAEGYSVSREKKESFPLTVTSAQKNPTAFYLCATGQGANEQYFGPGTRLTVT.

The V call is TRBV7-9, the J call TRBJ1-1, with 8 bases fitting TRBD1. The CDR3 contains 19 residues. Germline CDR1 reads SEHNR; CDR2 reads FQNEAQ (reference sequence). V trimming: 4 bases; J trimming: 0 bases; junction bases outside the gene matches: 16. The CDR3 sequence: CASSSGGGQVGGMNTEAFF. The DNA for the CDR3 is TGTGCCAGCAGCTCAGGAGGGGGACAGGTGGGCGGAATGAACACTGAAGCTTTCTTT.

This clonotype turned up a few times. The genes are TRBV7-8 and TRBJ1-2; TRBD1 is a possible D gene (5 bases). The CDR3 is made up of 16 amino acids. The V and J ends lost 5 bases and 4 bases respectively, with 20 bases between them. Per germline, CDR1 SGHVS and CDR2 FQNEAQ. DNA for the CDR3: TGTGCCAGCAGCCACTCTAGGTGGCAGGGAGGCTATGGCTACACCTTC. This translates into CASSHSRWQGGYGYTF.

The rearrangement links TRBV20-1 to TRBJ2-5; D ambiguous. The CDR3 runs to 13 residues. The V gene's germline CDR1 is DFQATT and CDR2 SNEGSKA (reference sequence). V was shortened by 5 bases and J by 2 bases, with 12 bases between the two germline ends. CDR3 amino acids: CSADSGPQETQYF. In DNA form, the CDR3 reads TGCAGTGCTGACTCCGGGCCTCAAGAGACCCAGTACTTC.

Details on this clonotype: A much larger clone differs by one base, so this may be a read error. The chain carries TRBV7-9 and TRBJ1-1; D unclear. The CDR3 has 15 residues. CDR1 and CDR2 (germline): SEHNR, FQNEAQ (reference sequence). CDR3 residues: CTSSLTDAVNTEAFF. The CDR3 DNA is TGTACCAGCAGCCTAACCGACGCGGTGAACACTGAAGCTTTCTTT.

This clonotype was counted at least ten times. The chain recombines TRBV6-1 with TRBJ2-7; perhaps TRBD2 as D (6 bases). CDR1 and CDR2 from the germline V gene are MNHNS and SASEGT. V was pared by 8 bases and J by 4 bases, with 12 bases between. The CDR3 is 12 residues long. In DNA, the CDR3 is TGTGCCAGCGGTACCGCGGGGTACGAGCAGTACTTC. It is translated as CASGTAGYEQYF.

This clonotype occurred many times. The chain combines TRBV20-1 with TRBJ2-4; D is ambiguous. V lost 0 bases to trimming and J lost 1 base, with 10 bases between them. Germline CDR1 and CDR2: DFQATT and SNEGSKA (reference sequence). The CDR3 runs to 15 residues. The CDR3 loop reads CSARDPWLAKNIQYF. CDR3 nucleotide sequence: TGCAGTGCTAGAGATCCCTGGCTGGCCAAAAACATTCAGTACTTC.

The CDR3 reads CASSFAVAGATGELFF. CDR3 DNA: TGCGCCAGCAGCTTTGCGGTAGCGGGAGCCACCGGGGAGCTGTTTTTT. The chain recombines TRBV5-1 with TRBJ2-2; 9 nucleotides match TRBD2. Germline-derived CDR1 and CDR2 are SGHRS and YFSETQ. V trimming: 2 bases; J trimming: 4 bases; junction bases outside the gene matches: 6. This CDR3 comprises 16 residues.

This clonotype came up many times. CDR3: CASSYAYEQYF. CDR3 coding DNA: TGTGCCAGCAGTTATGCCTACGAGCAGTACTTC. The rearrangement joins TRBV6-2 or TRBV6-3 to TRBJ2-7; D is undetermined. Germline CDR1 reads MNHEY; CDR2 reads SVGEGT. This CDR3 is 11 amino acids long. Trimming removed 3 bases from V and 2 bases from J, with 2 bases in between.

The chain is built from TRBV19 and TRBJ2-5, with 11 nucleotides matching TRBD2. Germline CDR1 is LNHDA and CDR2 is SQIVND (reference sequence). V was pared by 6 bases and J by 5 bases, with 8 bases of the junction left unmatched. This CDR3 spans 15 amino acids. The CDR3 region has the DNA TGTGCCAGTAGAACTAGCGGGAGCGGGAGGGAGACCCAGTACTTC. Translated: CASRTSGSGRETQYF.

This clonotype occurred many times. V and J are TRBV28 and TRBJ1-5, with TRBD1 as a possible D gene (6 bases). Trimming took 6 bases from V and 6 from J, leaving 15 bases between them. Germline CDR1 reads MDHEN; CDR2 reads SYDVKM. This CDR3 is built from 14 residues. CDR3 coding DNA: TGTGCCAGCAGCTACCATCAGGGGACTCAGCCCCAGCATTTT. Translation gives CASSYHQGTQPQHF. The whole variable domain, filled in from reference TRBV28 and TRBJ1-5, reads DVKVTQSSRYLVKRTGEKVFLECVQDMDHENMFWYRQDPGLGLRLIYFSYDVKMKEKGDIPEGYSVSREKKERFSLILESASTNQTSMYLCASSYHQGTQPQHFGDGTRLSIL.

Here the CDR3 reads CASGAQNQYF. CDR3 coding DNA: TGTGCCAGCGGGGCGCAGAATCAGTACTTC. The chain couples TRBV28 to TRBJ2-4, with a weak D call TRBD1 (5 bases). V lost 8 bases and J lost 12, with 11 bases in between. There are 10 residues in the CDR3. CDR1 is MDHEN and CDR2 is SYDVKM in the germline V gene.

This clonotype was counted ten times or more. CDR3 in DNA: TGTGCCAGCAGCTCGGGACCGAGCAATGAGCAGTTCTTC. Translation gives CASSSGPSNEQFF. The chain links TRBV5-5 to TRBJ2-1, with D perhaps TRBD1 or TRBD2 (5 bases each). Germline V CDR1 and CDR2: SGHKS, YYEKEE (reference sequence). The CDR3 consists of 13 residues. V was pared by 3 bases and J by 6 bases, with 10 bases between. Using reference TRBV5-5 and TRBJ2-1 for the parts outside the CDR3, the full variable domain is DAGVTQSPTHLIKTRGQQVTLRCSPISGHKSVSWYQQVLGQGPQFIFQYYEKEERGRGNFPDRFSARQFPNYSSELNVNALLLGDSALYLCASSSGPSNEQFFGPGTRLTVL.

This clonotype occurred a few times. This CDR3 reads CASGRSGSWGELFF. CDR3 nucleotides: TGTGCCAGCGGACGGAGCGGGAGTTGGGGGGAGCTGTTTTTT. The chain is built from TRBV27 and TRBJ2-2; 8 bases fit TRBD2. Germline V CDR1 and CDR2: MNHEY, SMNVEV (reference sequence). CDR3 length: 14 amino acids. The V gene end was trimmed by 8 bases and the J gene end by 8 bases; junction bases not matched to a gene: 10.

In its sample, this clonotype was seen many times. The chain is built from TRBV15 and TRBJ2-7; possibly TRBD2 for D (5 bases). Trimming took off 2 bases at V and 4 bases at J, with 9 bases between the two ends. Germline CDR1 is LNHNV and CDR2 is YYDKDF (reference sequence). The CDR3 totals 13 residues. The DNA for the CDR3 is TGTGCCACCAGCAGAACCCCGGGGTACGAGCAGTACTTC. As protein: CATSRTPGYEQYF.

The chain combines TRBV3-1 with TRBJ2-7, with D perhaps matching TRBD2 (5 bases). Trimming left V 0 bases short and J 3 bases short, with 6 bases between. The length of the CDR3 is 13 residues. The germline V gene has CDR1 LGHDT and CDR2 YNNKEL (reference sequence). CDR3 bases: TGTGCCAGCAGCCAAGACGGGGTCTACGAGCAGTACTTC. Translating it yields CASSQDGVYEQYF.

The V call is TRBV20-1, the J call TRBJ2-7, with 7 nucleotides matching TRBD1. This CDR3 contains 13 residues. The junction had 3 bases not matched to a gene; V was cut back by 3 bases and J by 1 base. Germline V gene data show CDR1 as DFQATT and CDR2 as SNEGSKA (reference sequence). The CDR3 loop is CSARTDRSYEQYF. CDR3 coding DNA: TGCAGTGCTAGGACGGACAGGTCCTACGAGCAGTACTTC.

This clonotype was observed many times. J is TRBJ1-1 and V is TRBV28; D is possibly TRBD1 (5 bases). Germline V gives CDR1 MDHEN, CDR2 SYDVKM. Trimming took 5 bases from V and 0 from J, leaving 16 bases between them. The CDR3 has 16 residues. CDR3: CASSPPGGGVNTEAFF. Here the CDR3 DNA reads TGTGCCAGCAGTCCCCCTGGGGGGGGGGTGAACACTGAAGCTTTCTTT. Drawing the rest from reference TRBV28 and TRBJ1-1, the complete variable domain is DVKVTQSSRYLVKRTGEKVFLECVQDMDHENMFWYRQDPGLGLRLIYFSYDVKMKEKGDIPEGYSVSREKKERFSLILESASTNQTSMYLCASSPPGGGVNTEAFFGQGTRLTVV.

This clonotype came up many times. The gene calls are TRBV28 and TRBJ2-7; 10 bases are shared with TRBD2. Germline V gene data show CDR1 as MDHEN and CDR2 as SYDVKM. CDR3 length: 15 residues. Trimming cost V 3 bases and J 1 base; bases outside gene matches: 3. The CDR3 protein is CASSFTSGKSYEQYF. The CDR3 DNA sequence: TGTGCCAGCAGTTTTACTAGCGGGAAGTCCTACGAGCAGTACTTC.

This clonotype was recorded many times. The chain carries TRBV25-1 and TRBJ2-1, with D maybe TRBD1 (5 bases). Germline assignment: CDR1 MGHDK and CDR2 SYGVNS. Trimming removed 5 bases from V and 6 bases from J, with 17 bases in between. The CDR3 is made up of 15 amino acids. CDR3 sequence: CASSIRPRVINEQFF. The CDR3 bases are TGTGCCAGCAGTATCCGCCCCAGGGTTATCAATGAGCAGTTCTTC.

Comments on this clonotype: One junction end does not reproduce the germline sequence, and a read error may be involved. The chain couples TRBV28 to TRBJ2-1, with a weak D call TRBD2 (6 bases). The length of the CDR3 is 16 residues. Germline loops: CDR1 MDHEN, CDR2 SYDVKM. The chain's CDR3 is CASVSLAAPNNNGQFF. CDR3 sequence (DNA): TGTGCCAGCGTTTCTTTAGCGGCCCCCAATAACAATGGGCAGTTCTTC.

The chain employs TRBV10-3 and TRBJ1-1; a weak D match, TRBD1 (5 bases). CDR1 is ENHRY and CDR2 is SYGVKD in the germline V gene. Trimming took 5 bases from V and 4 from J, leaving 14 bases between them. The CDR3 is made up of 14 amino acids. The CDR3 here is CAISQGPGSTEAFF. Here the CDR3 DNA reads TGTGCCATCAGTCAGGGTCCAGGAAGCACTGAAGCTTTCTTT.

The chain combines TRBV9 with TRBJ2-1, with 7 nucleotides matching TRBD2. The length of the CDR3 is 15 residues. Unmatched junction bases numbered 5, after V lost 0 bases and J lost 5 bases. Germline CDR1 is SGDLS and CDR2 is YYNGEE. CDR3 residues: CASSVGRGENNEQFF. For the CDR3, the DNA is TGTGCCAGCAGCGTAGGACGGGGGGAAAACAATGAGCAGTTCTTC.

This clonotype was counted only a few times. The rearrangement joins TRBV7-9 to TRBJ1-1; TRBD1 matches 8 bases. Germline CDR1 SEHNR, CDR2 FQNEAQ (reference sequence). After removal of 3 bases from V and 1 base from J, the junction contained 7 bases not matched to a gene. The CDR3 spans 16 residues. The CDR3 here is CASSLAGTGKNTEAFF. The CDR3 DNA is TGTGCCAGCAGCTTGGCCGGGACAGGAAAGAACACTGAAGCTTTCTTT. The whole variable domain, filled in from reference TRBV7-9 and TRBJ1-1, reads DTGVSQNPRHKITKRGQNVTFRCDPISEHNRLYWYRQTLGQGPEFLTYFQNEAQLEKSRLLSDRFSAERPKGSFSTLEIQRTEQGDSAMYLCASSLAGTGKNTEAFFGQGTRLTVV.

This clonotype was seen at least ten times. The rearrangement links TRBV29-1 to TRBJ1-5, with no clear D. The length of the CDR3 is 13 residues. The germline V and J ends were trimmed by 4 bases and 2 bases, with 9 bases remaining between them. Germline V gene lookup returns CDR1 SQVTM and CDR2 ANQGSEA. The CDR3 DNA reads as TGCAGCGTTGCAGTAGATGGCAATCAGCCCCAGCATTTT. Translation gives CSVAVDGNQPQHF.